The 2 T cell receptor beta chains below all came from one sample that was sequenced in a study of blood T cell repertoires in COVID-19. Some clones are missing from TCRdb's copy, which holds only in-frame ones; the method was immunoSEQ multiplex PCR. The table records 40,000 or so clones, 91% of them present only once. Material for sequencing was peripheral blood. The source of these receptors is a woman younger than 45 in a cohort sampled during active COVID-19.

The chain carries TRBV30 and TRBJ1-2, with D unresolved. V was trimmed by 2 bases and J by 7 bases, leaving 14 bases between them. From germline, CDR1 is GTSNPN and CDR2 SVGIG (reference sequence). There are 13 residues in the CDR3. CDR3 sequence (DNA): TGTGCCTGGAGTCGATACAGTTCTATTGGCTACACCTTC. Protein: CAWSRYSSIGYTF.

The chain couples TRBV12-3 or TRBV12-4 to TRBJ1-1; the D gene is possibly TRBD1 (6 bases). The CDR3 runs to 13 residues. V gave up 0 bases and J gave up 11 bases, with 13 bases separating them. CDR3 region: CASSLASEGGAFF. The CDR3 nucleotides read TGTGCCAGCAGTTTAGCGTCGGAGGGGGGGGCTTTCTTT.